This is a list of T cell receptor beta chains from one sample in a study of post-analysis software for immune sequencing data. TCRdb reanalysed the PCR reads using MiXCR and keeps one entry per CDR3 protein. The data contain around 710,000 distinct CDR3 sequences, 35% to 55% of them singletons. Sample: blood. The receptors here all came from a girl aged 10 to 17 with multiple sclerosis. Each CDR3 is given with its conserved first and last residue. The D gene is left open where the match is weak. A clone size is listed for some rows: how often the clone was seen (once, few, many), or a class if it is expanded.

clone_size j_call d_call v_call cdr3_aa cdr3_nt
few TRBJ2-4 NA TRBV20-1 CSARGAKNIQYF TGCAGTGCTAGGGGTGCCAAAAACATTCAGTACTTC
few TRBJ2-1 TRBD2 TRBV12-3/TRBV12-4 CASTSGTSLDGEQFF TGTGCCAGCACCTCCGGGACTAGTCTCGACGGTGAGCAGTTCTTC
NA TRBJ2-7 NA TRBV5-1 CASSTGTSTYEQYF TGCGCCAGCAGCACCGGGACTTCTACCTACGAGCAGTACTTC
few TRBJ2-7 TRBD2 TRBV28 CASSFPAGGEQYF TGTGCCAGCAGTTTCCCGGCCGGGGGGGAGCAGTACTTC
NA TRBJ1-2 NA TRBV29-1 CSVGDEYNYGYTF TGCAGCGTTGGGGACGAATATAACTATGGCTACACCTTC
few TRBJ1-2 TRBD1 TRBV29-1 CSVLRTGQNYGHTF TGCAGCGTCCTTAGGACAGGGCAGAACTATGGCCACACCTTC
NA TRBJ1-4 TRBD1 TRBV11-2 CASRRDRGNAEKLFF TGTGCCAGCAGGCGGGACAGGGGAAATGCGGAAAAACTGTTTTTT
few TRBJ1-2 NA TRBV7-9 CASSRTLSGYTF TGTGCCAGCAGCCGAACTCTGTCTGGCTACACCTTC
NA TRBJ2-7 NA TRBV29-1 CSVVSGSRTYEQYF TGCAGCGTTGTTTCAGGGTCCCGAACCTACGAGCAGTACTTC
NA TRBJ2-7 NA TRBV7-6 CASSPRRGNYEQYF TGTGCCAGCAGCCCCCGGAGAGGGAACTACGAGCAGTACTTC
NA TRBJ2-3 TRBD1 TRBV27 CASSSSTGADTQYF TGTGCTAGCAGCTCGTCGACAGGGGCAGATACGCAGTATTTT
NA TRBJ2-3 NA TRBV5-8 CASSLWVRRNEDTQYF TGTGCCAGCAGCTTGTGGGTAAGGAGAAACGAGGATACGCAGTATTTT
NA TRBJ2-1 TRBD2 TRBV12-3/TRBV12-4 CASSSGLGVAEQFF TGTGCCAGCAGCTCCGGACTAGGGGTCGCTGAGCAGTTCTTC
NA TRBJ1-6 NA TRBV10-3 CAISASRDSPLHF TGTGCCATCAGCGCTTCGAGGGATTCACCCCTCCACTTT
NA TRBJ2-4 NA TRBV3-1 CASSQDWSDQYF TGTGCCAGCAGCCAAGATTGGTCGGACCAGTACTTC
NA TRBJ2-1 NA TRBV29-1 CSVGHPPSSYNEQFF TGCAGCGTTGGGCACCCACCTAGCTCCTACAATGAGCAGTTCTTC
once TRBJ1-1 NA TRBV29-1 CSVEDVVDRMGTEAFF TGCAGCGTTGAAGATGTGGTAGACAGGATGGGGACTGAAGCTTTCTTT
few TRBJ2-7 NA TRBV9 CASSVGTLAYEQYF TGTGCCAGCAGCGTAGGCACATTAGCCTACGAGCAGTACTTC
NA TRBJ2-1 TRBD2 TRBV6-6 CAGNKAGAGEQFF TGTGCCGGAAACAAAGCGGGGGCAGGTGAGCAGTTCTTC
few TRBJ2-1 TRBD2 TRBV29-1 CSVVPGLAGLSEQFF TGCAGCGTCGTACCGGGACTAGCGGGACTGAGTGAGCAGTTCTTC
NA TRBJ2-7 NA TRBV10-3 CAISRNYGDEQYF TGTGCCATCAGTCGCAACTATGGCGACGAGCAGTACTTC
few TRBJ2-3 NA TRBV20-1 CSAIPQGNTQYF TGCAGTGCTATACCCCAGGGGAATACGCAGTATTTT
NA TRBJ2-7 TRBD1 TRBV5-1 CASSLGDSGYEQYF TGCGCCAGCAGCTTGGGGGACAGTGGCTACGAGCAGTACTTC
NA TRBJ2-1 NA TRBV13 CASSSLAEGNNEQFF TGTGCCAGCAGCTCGTTAGCGGAAGGAAACAATGAGCAGTTCTTC
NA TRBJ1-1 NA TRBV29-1 CSGGVPNTEAFF TGCAGCGGAGGGGTCCCGAACACTGAAGCTTTCTTT
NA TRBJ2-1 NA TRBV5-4 CASSINRRTQGNEQFF TGTGCCAGCAGTATTAACCGCAGGACCCAGGGCAATGAGCAGTTCTTC
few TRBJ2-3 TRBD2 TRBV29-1 CSVVGRTQYF TGCAGCGTTGTCGGGAGGACGCAGTATTTT
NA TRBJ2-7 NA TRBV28 CASGWTAPTYEQYF TGTGCCAGCGGTTGGACAGCACCAACCTACGAGCAGTACTTC
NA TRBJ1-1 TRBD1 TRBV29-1 CSVNRGQASTEAFF TGCAGCGTTAATAGGGGACAGGCGAGCACTGAAGCTTTCTTT
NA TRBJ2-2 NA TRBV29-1 CSVGSGTGELFF TGCAGCGTTGGGTCGGGAACCGGGGAGCTGTTTTTT
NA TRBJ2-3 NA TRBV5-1 CASSPQVGADTQYF TGCGCCAGCAGCCCCCAAGTTGGGGCAGATACGCAGTATTTT
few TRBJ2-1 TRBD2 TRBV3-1 CASSHQREGSYNEQFF TGTGCCAGCAGCCATCAACGGGAGGGCAGCTACAATGAGCAGTTCTTC
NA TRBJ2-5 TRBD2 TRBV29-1 CSVGTSGIETQYF TGCAGCGTCGGGACTAGCGGGATCGAGACCCAGTACTTC
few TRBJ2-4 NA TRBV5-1 CASSLSHSLPPEQYF TGCGCCAGCAGCTTGTCTCATAGCCTCCCCCCGGAGCAGTACTTC
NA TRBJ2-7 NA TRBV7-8 CASSSLQVGSSYEQYF TGTGCCAGCAGCTCCCTGCAGGTCGGGAGCTCCTACGAGCAGTACTTC
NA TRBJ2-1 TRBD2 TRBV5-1 CASSLQAGTSGNDEQFF TGCGCCAGCAGCTTACAGGCCGGGACTAGCGGGAACGATGAGCAGTTCTTC
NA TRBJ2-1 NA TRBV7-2 CASSLVRDLYNEQFF TGTGCCAGCAGCTTAGTGCGGGATCTCTACAATGAGCAGTTCTTC
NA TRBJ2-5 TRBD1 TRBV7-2 CASSPHPGQGPRAQYF TGTGCCAGCAGCCCACACCCGGGACAGGGTCCAAGGGCCCAGTACTTC
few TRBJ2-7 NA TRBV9 CASSVEGYSYEQYF TGTGCCAGCAGCGTGGAGGGTTATTCCTACGAGCAGTACTTC
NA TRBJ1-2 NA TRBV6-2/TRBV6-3 CASRGFSNYGYTF TGTGCCAGCAGGGGTTTCTCTAACTATGGCTACACCTTC
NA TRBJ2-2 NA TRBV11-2 CASSLQVGRLGHTGELFF TGTGCCAGCAGCCTTCAAGTGGGCAGGTTGGGCCACACCGGGGAGCTGTTTTTT
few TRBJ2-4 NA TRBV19 CASSITAVKNIQYF TGTGCCAGTAGTATAACTGCGGTAAAAAACATTCAGTACTTC
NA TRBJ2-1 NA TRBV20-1 CSASPPVAYNEQFF TGCAGTGCTAGCCCTCCCGTAGCTTACAATGAGCAGTTCTTC
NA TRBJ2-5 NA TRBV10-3 CAISTGPHQETQYF TGTGCCATCAGTACAGGGCCCCACCAAGAGACCCAGTACTTC
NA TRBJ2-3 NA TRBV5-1 CASSLVQSSTDTQYF TGCGCCAGCAGCTTGGTCCAGTCTAGCACAGATACGCAGTATTTT
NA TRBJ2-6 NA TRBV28 CASSSKTGKVGYVRTF TGTGCCAGCAGTTCTAAAACAGGGAAGGTGGGATACGTCCGGACTTTC
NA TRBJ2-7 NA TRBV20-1 CSAQVVNEQYF TGCAGTGCTCAGGTAGTGAACGAGCAGTACTTC
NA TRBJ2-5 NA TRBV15 CATSGGPGTAKETQYF TGTGCCACCAGCGGGGGTCCCGGGACCGCCAAAGAGACCCAGTACTTC
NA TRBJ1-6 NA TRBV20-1 CSAGQSPNSPLHF TGCAGTGCTGGACAGTCTCCTAATTCACCCCTCCACTTT
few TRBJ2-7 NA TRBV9 CASGDGIYEQYF TGTGCCAGCGGGGACGGCATCTACGAGCAGTACTTC
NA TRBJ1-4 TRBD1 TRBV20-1 CSARSLGSRGGLNEKLFF TGCAGTGCTAGATCCCTGGGATCCAGGGGGGGCCTAAATGAAAAACTGTTTTTT
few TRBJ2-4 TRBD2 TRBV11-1 CASSLSRPGLAGEHVKNIQYF TGTGCCAGCAGCTTATCCCGACCCGGACTAGCGGGAGAACATGTCAAAAACATTCAGTACTTC
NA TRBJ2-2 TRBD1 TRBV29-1 CSVDRGWYTGELFF TGCAGCGTAGACAGGGGGTGGTACACCGGGGAGCTGTTTTTT
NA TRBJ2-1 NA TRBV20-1 CSASPRMAYNEQFF TGCAGTGCTAGTCCCCGAATGGCCTACAATGAGCAGTTCTTC
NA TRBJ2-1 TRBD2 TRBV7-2 CASSPRLAGENEQFF TGTGCCAGCAGCCCCCGACTAGCGGGAGAGAATGAGCAGTTCTTC
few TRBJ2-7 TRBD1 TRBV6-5 CASRGTGYYEQYF TGTGCCAGCCGCGGGACAGGGTACTACGAGCAGTACTTC
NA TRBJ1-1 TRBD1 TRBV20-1 CSARVPDREAFF TGCAGTGCTAGAGTTCCGGACAGGGAGGCTTTCTTT